This T cell receptor beta chain stems from a study of blood T cell repertoires in COVID-19. Measured with immunoSEQ multiplex PCR; TCRdb has only the in-frame clones, and not every one. This repertoire shows 200,000 to 250,000 clones, about 88% found once; its top ten account for under 3%. The CDR3 sequence is 13 residues long. The germline V and J ends were trimmed by 1 base and 2 bases, with 5 bases remaining between them. CDR1 LNHDA and CDR2 SQIVND come from the germline V gene (reference sequence). Sequenced: PBMCs or T cells enriched from blood (not recorded which). The source of this sequence is a woman younger than 45 who had recovered from COVID-19. The chain couples TRBV19 to TRBJ1-1; no firm D call. The CDR3 DNA reads TGTGCCAGTAGTATAGGGCCCAACACTGAAGCTTTCTTT. Translated: CASSIGPNTEAFF.